Listed here are 11 T cell receptor beta chains from one sample, sequenced in a study of T cell changes during pregnancy in multiple sclerosis. Some clones are missing from TCRdb's copy, which holds only in-frame ones; the method was immunoSEQ multiplex PCR. The table includes 45,000 to 55,000 clones, 92% detected once. Material: CD4+ T cells from peripheral blood mononuclear cells, obtained after pregnancy. The receptors here all came from a female donor with multiple sclerosis, enrolled in a pregnancy study.

V usage is TRBV4-2 and J usage is TRBJ2-3; the match to TRBD2 covers 7 bases. Per germline, CDR1 LGHNA and CDR2 YNFKEQ. The CDR3 consists of 18 residues. V shed 4 bases, J shed 1 base, and the junction held 14 bases outside the gene matches. CDR3 loop: CASSLTGLSIRGTDTQYF. CDR3 coding DNA: TGTGCCAGCAGCCTAACGGGACTATCGATAAGAGGCACAGATACGCAGTATTTT.

The chain uses TRBV11-3 and TRBJ2-1; 8 nucleotides agree with TRBD2. There are 15 residues in the CDR3. CDR1 is SGHNT, CDR2 YENEEA, per germline. V trimming: 3 bases; J trimming: 0 bases; junction bases outside the gene matches: 1. CDR3 coding DNA: TGTGCCAGCAGCTTGCGGGAGGTCTCCTACAATGAGCAGTTCTTC. This encodes CASSLREVSYNEQFF. The full variable domain, completed using reference TRBV11-3 and TRBJ2-1, is EAGVVQSPRYKIIEKKQPVAFWCNPISGHNTLYWYLQNLGQGPELLIRYENEEAVDDSQLPKDRFSAERLKGVDSTLKIQPAELGDSAVYLCASSLREVSYNEQFFGPGTRLTVL.

The genes are TRBV4-1 and TRBJ1-5, with TRBD1 matching 9 bases. Trimming removed 0 bases from V and 7 bases from J; junction bases left unmatched: 13. Germline CDR1 is MGHRA and CDR2 is YSYEKL. The CDR3 has 18 amino acids. The CDR3 is CASSQERGGQGNVQPQHF. CDR3 DNA sequence: TGCGCCAGCAGCCAAGAACGAGGGGGACAGGGTAATGTGCAGCCCCAGCATTTT.

The V and J genes are TRBV5-5 and TRBJ2-3; 13 bases are a match to TRBD2. The CDR3 spans 15 residues. Trimming at V came to 4 bases and at J to 3 bases, leaving 2 bases not matched to a gene. The germline CDR1 and CDR2 sequences are SGHKS and YYEKEE (reference sequence). The CDR3: CASSRLAGGTDTQYF. The CDR3 bases are TGTGCCAGCAGCAGACTAGCGGGAGGTACAGATACGCAGTATTTT.

As regards this clone: At one boundary the junction diverges from the germline segment, which might be a read error. The gene calls are TRBV7-7 and TRBJ1-1, with D hard to call. Germline CDR1 reads SSHAT; CDR2 reads FNYEAQ (reference sequence). The CDR3 runs 13 residues. For the CDR3, the DNA is TGTGCTAGCAGCTTATCGGAGCGCACTGAAGCTTTCTTT. Translating gives CASSLSERTEAFF.

The CDR3 region has the DNA TGTGCCAGCAGTGATCCTAGCGGGAGGTCCACCGGGGAGCTGTTTTTT. Translation gives CASSDPSGRSTGELFF. V and J are TRBV6-1 and TRBJ2-2; 11 positions agree with TRBD2. This CDR3 spans 16 amino acids. The V gene's germline CDR1 is MNHNS and CDR2 SASEGT. The V gene end was trimmed by 3 bases and the J gene end by 4 bases; junction bases not matched to a gene: 4.

This chain uses TRBV28 with TRBJ2-3; 9 bases map to TRBD2. CDR1 MDHEN and CDR2 SYDVKM come from the germline V gene. With V trimmed by 0 bases and J by 7 bases, 2 bases remained unmatched. This CDR3 spans 14 amino acids. CDR3 DNA: TGTGCCAGCAGTTTATGGACTAGCGGTTATACGCAGTATTTT. Its translation: CASSLWTSGYTQYF.

The V and J genes are TRBV18 and TRBJ2-5; a possible D gene is TRBD1 (6 bases). The CDR3 is 15 residues long. V lost 3 bases to trimming and J lost 4 bases, with 15 bases between them. Germline values: CDR1 KGHSH, CDR2 LQKENI. CDR3 in DNA: TGTGCCAGCTCACCCCCGACAGGATCAGGAGAGACCCAGTACTTC. It yields the protein CASSPPTGSGETQYF.

The genes are TRBV5-4 and TRBJ2-3; 14 bases align to TRBD2. V gave up 3 bases and J gave up 6 bases; unmatched junction bases: 6. This CDR3 comprises 16 residues. Germline V gene data show CDR1 as SGHNT and CDR2 as YYREEE (reference sequence). CDR3 bases: TGTGCCAGCAGCTCCGGACTAGCGGGGGGCCGGGATACGCAGTATTTT. This sequence encodes CASSSGLAGGRDTQYF.

The V call is TRBV14, the J call TRBJ2-7, with D hard to call. CDR3 length: 15 residues. The germline V gene encodes CDR1 SGHDN and CDR2 FVKESK. Trimming pared 2 bases from V and 7 bases from J, leaving 18 bases between. The CDR3 spells CASSQRRDPLREQYF. The CDR3 DNA is TGTGCCAGCAGCCAAAGGAGAGACCCACTGAGGGAGCAGTACTTC.

The chain uses TRBV18 and TRBJ2-5; no clear D. V dropped 6 bases and J dropped 0 bases, with 8 bases sitting between them. Germline CDR1 KGHSH, CDR2 LQKENI. The CDR3 contains 13 residues. As DNA, the CDR3 is TGTGCCAGCTCCCGCGGATACCAAGAGACCCAGTACTTC. Translating it yields CASSRGYQETQYF.